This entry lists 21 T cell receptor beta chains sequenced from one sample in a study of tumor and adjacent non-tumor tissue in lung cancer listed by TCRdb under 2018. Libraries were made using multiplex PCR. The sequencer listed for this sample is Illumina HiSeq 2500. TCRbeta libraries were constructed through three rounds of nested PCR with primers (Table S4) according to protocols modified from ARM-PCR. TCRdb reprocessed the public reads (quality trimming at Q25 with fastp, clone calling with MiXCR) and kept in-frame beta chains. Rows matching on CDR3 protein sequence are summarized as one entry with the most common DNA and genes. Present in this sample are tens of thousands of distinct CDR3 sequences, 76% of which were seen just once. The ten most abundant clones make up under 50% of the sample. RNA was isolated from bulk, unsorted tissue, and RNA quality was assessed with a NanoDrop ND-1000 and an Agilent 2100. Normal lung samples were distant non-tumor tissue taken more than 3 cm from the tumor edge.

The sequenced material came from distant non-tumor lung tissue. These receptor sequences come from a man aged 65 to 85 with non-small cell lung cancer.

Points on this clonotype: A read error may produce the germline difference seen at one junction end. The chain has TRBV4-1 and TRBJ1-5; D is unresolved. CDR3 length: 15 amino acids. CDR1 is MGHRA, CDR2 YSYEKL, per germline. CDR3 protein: CASSQGPPGNQPQQF. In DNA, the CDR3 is TGCGCCAGCAGCCAAGGACCCCCTGGCAATCAGCCCCAGCAGTTT.

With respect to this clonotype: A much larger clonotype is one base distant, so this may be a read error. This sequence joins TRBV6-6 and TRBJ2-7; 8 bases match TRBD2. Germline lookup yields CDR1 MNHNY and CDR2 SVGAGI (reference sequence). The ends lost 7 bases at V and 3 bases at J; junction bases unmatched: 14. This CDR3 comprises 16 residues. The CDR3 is CASNKTSGGGIYEQYF. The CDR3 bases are TGTGCCAGCAACAAAACTAGCGGAGGAGGGATCTACGAGCAGTACTTC.

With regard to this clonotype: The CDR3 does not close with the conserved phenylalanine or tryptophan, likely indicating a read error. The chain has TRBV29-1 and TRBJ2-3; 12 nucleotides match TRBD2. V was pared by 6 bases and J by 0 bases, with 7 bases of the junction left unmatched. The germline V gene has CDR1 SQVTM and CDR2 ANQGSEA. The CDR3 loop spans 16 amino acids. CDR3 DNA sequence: TGCAGCGTAGCCGTGACTAGCGGGGGTAGCACAGATACGCAGTATATT. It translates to CSVAVTSGGSTDTQYI.

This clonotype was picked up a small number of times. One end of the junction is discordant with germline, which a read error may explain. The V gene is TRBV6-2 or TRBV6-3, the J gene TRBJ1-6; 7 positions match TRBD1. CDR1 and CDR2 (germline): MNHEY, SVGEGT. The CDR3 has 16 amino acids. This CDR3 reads CASRTETGRSNSLLHF. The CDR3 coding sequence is TGTGCCAGCAGAACCGAGACAGGGAGATCTAATTCACTCCTCCACTTT.

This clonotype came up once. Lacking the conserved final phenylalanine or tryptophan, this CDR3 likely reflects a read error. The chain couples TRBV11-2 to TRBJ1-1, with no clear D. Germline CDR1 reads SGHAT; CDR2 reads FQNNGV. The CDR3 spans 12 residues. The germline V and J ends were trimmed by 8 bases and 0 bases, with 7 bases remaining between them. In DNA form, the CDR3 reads TGTGCCAGCCGGTTCGTGAACACTGAAGCTTTCTTA. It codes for CASRFVNTEAFL.

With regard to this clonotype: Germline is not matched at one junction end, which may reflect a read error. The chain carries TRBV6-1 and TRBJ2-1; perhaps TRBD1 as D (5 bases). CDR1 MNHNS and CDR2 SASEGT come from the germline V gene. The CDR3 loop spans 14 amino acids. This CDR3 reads CASSGTWELYEQLF. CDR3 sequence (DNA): TGTGCCAGCAGTGGGACATGGGAATTGTATGAGCAGTTGTTC.

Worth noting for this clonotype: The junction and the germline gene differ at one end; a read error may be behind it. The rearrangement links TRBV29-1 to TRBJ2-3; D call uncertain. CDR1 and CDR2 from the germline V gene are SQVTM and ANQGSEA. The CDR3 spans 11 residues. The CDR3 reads CSTAYVDTQYF. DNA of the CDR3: TGTAGCACCGCGTACGTAGATACGCAGTATTTT.

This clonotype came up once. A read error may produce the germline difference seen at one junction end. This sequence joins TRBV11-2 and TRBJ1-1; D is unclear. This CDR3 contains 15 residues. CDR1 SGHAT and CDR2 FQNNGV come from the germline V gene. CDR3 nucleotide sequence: TGTGCCAGCAGCTTTGCCGATTCAAGGAACACTGAAGCTCTCTTT. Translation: CASSFADSRNTEALF.

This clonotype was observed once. CDR3 region: CASSPIQVPRRYTF. The CDR3 coding sequence is TGTGCCAGCAGCCCTATACAGGTCCCAAGGCGCTACACCTTC. This sequence joins TRBV6-6 and TRBJ1-2; a possible D gene is TRBD1 (5 bases). V lost 6 bases and J 9 bases, leaving 20 bases between the germline ends. The CDR3 spans 14 residues. Germline V gene sequence: CDR1 MNHNY, CDR2 SVGAGI (reference sequence).

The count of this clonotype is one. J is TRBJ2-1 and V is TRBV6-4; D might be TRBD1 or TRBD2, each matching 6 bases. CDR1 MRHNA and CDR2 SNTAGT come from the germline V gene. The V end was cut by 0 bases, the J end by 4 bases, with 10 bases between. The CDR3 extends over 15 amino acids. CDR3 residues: CASSDSRGEYNEQFF. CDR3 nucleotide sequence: TGTGCCAGCAGTGACTCTAGGGGGGAATACAATGAGCAGTTCTTC.

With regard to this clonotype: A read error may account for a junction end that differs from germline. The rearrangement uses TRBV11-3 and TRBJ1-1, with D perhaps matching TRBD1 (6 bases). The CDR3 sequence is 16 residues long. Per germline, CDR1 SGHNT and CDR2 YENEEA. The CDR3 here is CTSSFVDRTMNTEAFF. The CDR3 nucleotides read TGTACCAGCAGCTTCGTGGACAGAACCATGAACACTGAAGCTTTCTTT.

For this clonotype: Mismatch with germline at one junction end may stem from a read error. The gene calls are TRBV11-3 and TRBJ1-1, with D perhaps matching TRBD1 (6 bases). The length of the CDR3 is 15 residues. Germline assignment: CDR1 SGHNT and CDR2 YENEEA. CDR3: CASSLDSMTGTESFF. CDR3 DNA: TGTGCCAGTAGCTTAGATTCGATGACAGGCACTGAATCTTTCTTT.

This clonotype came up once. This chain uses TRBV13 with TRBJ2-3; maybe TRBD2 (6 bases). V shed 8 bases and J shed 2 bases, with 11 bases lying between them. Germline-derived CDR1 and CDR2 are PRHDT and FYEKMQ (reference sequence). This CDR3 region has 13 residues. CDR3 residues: CASDSGDTDTQYF. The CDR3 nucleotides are TGTGCCAGCGATAGCGGAGACACAGATACGCAGTATTTT.

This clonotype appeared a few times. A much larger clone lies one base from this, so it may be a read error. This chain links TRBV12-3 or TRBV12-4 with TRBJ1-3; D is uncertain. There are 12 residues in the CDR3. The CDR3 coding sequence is TGTGCCAGCAGTTTAGAAGGAAAAACCATATATTTT. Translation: CASSLEGKTIYF.

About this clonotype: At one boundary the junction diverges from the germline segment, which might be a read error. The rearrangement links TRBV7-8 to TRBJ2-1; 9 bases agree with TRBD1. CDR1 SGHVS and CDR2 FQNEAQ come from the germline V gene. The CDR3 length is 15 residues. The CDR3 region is CASSFGTGFYNDQFF. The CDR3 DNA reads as TGTGCCAGCAGCTTCGGGACAGGGTTCTACAATGACCAGTTCTTC.

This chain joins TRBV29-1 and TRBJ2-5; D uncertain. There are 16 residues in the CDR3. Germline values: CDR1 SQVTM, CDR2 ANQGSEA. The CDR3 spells CRVKPYLQSGQETQYF. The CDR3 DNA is TGCAGAGTCAAGCCCTACCTCCAGTCAGGTCAAGAGACCCAGTACTTC.

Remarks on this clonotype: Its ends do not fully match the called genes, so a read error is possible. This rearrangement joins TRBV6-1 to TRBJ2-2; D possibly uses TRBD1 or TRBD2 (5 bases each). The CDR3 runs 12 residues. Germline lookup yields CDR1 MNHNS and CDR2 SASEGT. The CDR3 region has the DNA TGTGCCATCTTTGGGGCGCCCGGGGAGCTCTTTTTT. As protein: CAIFGAPGELFF.

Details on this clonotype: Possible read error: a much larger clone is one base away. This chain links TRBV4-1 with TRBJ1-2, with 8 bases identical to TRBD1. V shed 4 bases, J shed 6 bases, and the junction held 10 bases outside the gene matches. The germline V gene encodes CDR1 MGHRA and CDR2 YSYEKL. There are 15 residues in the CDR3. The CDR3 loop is CASSRAGQDFDGYTF. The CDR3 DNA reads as TGCGCCAGCAGCCGCGCGGGACAGGATTTTGATGGCTACACCTTC.

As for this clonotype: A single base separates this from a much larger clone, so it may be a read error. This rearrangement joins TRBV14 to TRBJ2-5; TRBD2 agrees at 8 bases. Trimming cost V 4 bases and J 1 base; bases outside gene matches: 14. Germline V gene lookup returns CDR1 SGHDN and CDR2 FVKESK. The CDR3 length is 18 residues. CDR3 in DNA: TGTGCCAGCAGCCGAGGTTCGGGTAGCGGGACCACCCAAGAGACCCAGTACTTC. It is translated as CASSRGSGSGTTQETQYF. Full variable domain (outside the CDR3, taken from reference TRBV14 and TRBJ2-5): EAGVTQFPSHSVIEKGQTVTLRCDPISGHDNLYWYRRVMGKEIKFLLHFVKESKQDESGMPNNRFLAERTGGTYSTLKVQPAELEDSGVYFCASSRGSGSGTTQETQYFGPGTRLLVL.

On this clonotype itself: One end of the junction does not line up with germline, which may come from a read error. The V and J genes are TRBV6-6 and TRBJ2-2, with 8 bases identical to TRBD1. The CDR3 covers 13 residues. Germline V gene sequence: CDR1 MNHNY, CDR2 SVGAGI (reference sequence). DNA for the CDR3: TGTACCAGCAGAGACAGGGGTACCGGGGAGGTGTTTTTT. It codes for CTSRDRGTGEVFF.

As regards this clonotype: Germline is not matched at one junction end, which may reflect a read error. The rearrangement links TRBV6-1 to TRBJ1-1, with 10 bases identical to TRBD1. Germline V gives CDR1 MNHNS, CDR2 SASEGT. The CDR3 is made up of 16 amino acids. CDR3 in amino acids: CASSESSGTGASEAFF. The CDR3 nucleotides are TGTGCTAGCAGTGAAAGTTCCGGGACAGGGGCCAGTGAAGCTTTCTTT.